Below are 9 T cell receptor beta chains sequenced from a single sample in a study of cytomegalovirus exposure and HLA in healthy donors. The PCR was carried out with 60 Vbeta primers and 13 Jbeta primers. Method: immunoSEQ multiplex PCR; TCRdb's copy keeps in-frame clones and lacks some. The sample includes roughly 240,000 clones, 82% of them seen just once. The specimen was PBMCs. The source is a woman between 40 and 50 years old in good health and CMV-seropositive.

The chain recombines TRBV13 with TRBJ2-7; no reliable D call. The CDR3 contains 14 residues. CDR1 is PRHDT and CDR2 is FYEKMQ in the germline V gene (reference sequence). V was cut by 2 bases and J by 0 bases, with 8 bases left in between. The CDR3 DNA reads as TGTGCCAGCAGCTTAACGTCAGGCTCCTACGAGCAGTACTTC. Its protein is CASSLTSGSYEQYF.

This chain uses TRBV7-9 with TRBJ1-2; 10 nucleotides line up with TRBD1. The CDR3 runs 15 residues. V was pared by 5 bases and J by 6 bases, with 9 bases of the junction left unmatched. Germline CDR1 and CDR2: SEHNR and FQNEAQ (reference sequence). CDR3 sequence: CASSVWDRGRNGYTF. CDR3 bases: TGTGCCAGCAGCGTCTGGGACAGGGGAAGAAATGGCTACACCTTC.

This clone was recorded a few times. The CDR3, as DNA: TGTGCCAGCAGTGACCCTCAGGTCCGGGGGAGCACAGATACGCAGTATTTT. It yields the protein CASSDPQVRGSTDTQYF. The chain joins TRBV25-1 to TRBJ2-3; D might be TRBD2 (6 bases). The CDR3 runs 17 residues. Trimming shortened V by 3 bases and J by 0 bases, and 16 bases separated the two germline ends. Looked up from germline, CDR1 is MGHDK and CDR2 is SYGVNS. The full variable domain, in which reference TRBV25-1 and TRBJ2-3 provide the parts outside the CDR3, is EADIYQTPRYLVIGTGKKITLECSQTMGHDKMYWYQQDPGMELHLIHYSYGVNSTEKGDLSSESTVSRIRTEHFPLTLESARPSHTSQYLCASSDPQVRGSTDTQYFGPGTRLTVL.

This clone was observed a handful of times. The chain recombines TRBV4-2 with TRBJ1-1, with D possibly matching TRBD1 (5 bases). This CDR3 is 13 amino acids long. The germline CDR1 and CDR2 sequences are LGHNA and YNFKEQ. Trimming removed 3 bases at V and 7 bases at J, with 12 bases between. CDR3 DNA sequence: TGTGCCAGCAGCCAGCTTACAGGCTATGAAGCTTTCTTT. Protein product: CASSQLTGYEAFF.

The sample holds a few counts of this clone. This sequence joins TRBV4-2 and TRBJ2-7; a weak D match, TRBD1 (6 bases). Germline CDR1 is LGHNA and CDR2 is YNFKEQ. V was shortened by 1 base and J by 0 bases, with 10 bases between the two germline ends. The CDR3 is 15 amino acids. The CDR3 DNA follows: TGTGCCAGCAGCCAAGCTCCGGACAGCTCCTACGAGCAGTACTTC. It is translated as CASSQAPDSSYEQYF.

The CDR3 sequence is CASSRQTDTQYF. The CDR3 bases are TGCGCCAGCAGCCGTCAGACAGATACGCAGTATTTT. The genes are TRBV4-1 and TRBJ2-3, with D uncertain. The CDR3 runs to 12 residues. The germline V gene has CDR1 MGHRA and CDR2 YSYEKL. The germline V and J ends were trimmed by 4 bases and 3 bases, with 5 bases remaining between them.

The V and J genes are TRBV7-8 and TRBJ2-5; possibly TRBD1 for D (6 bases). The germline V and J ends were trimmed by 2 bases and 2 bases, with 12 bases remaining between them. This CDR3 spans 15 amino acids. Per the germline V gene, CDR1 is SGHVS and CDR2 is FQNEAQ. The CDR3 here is CASSLRQGWQETQYF. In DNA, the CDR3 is TGTGCCAGCAGCTTACGGCAGGGGTGGCAAGAGACCCAGTACTTC.

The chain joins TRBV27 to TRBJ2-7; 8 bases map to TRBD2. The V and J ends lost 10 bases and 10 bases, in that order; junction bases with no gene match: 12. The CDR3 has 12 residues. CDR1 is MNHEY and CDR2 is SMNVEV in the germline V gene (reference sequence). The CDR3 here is CANRTSPRLQYF. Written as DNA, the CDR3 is TGTGCCAACCGGACTAGCCCCAGACTACAGTACTTC.

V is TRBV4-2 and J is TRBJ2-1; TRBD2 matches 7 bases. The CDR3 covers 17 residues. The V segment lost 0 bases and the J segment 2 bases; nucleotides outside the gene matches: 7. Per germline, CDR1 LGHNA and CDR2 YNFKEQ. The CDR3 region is CASSQDSTGGAYNEQFF. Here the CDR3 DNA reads TGTGCCAGCAGCCAAGATTCAACGGGAGGAGCCTACAATGAGCAGTTCTTC.